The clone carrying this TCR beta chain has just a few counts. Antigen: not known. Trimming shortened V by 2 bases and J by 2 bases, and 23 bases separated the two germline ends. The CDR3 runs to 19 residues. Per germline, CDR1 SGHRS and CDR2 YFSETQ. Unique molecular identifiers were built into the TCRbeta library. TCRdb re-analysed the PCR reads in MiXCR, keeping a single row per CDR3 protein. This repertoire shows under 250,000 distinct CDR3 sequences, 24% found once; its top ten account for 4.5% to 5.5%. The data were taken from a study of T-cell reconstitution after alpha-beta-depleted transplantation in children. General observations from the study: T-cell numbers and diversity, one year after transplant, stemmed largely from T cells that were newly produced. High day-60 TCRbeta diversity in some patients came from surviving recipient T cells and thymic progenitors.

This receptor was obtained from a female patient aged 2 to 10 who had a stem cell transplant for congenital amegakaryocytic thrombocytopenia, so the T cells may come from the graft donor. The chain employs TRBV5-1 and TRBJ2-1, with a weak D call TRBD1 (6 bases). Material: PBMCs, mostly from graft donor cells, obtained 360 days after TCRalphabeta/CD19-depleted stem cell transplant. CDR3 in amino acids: CASSFVFVRTVGAYNEQFF. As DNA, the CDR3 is TGCGCCAGCAGCTTTGTTTTTGTGCGGACAGTTGGGGCCTACAATGAGCAGTTCTTC.